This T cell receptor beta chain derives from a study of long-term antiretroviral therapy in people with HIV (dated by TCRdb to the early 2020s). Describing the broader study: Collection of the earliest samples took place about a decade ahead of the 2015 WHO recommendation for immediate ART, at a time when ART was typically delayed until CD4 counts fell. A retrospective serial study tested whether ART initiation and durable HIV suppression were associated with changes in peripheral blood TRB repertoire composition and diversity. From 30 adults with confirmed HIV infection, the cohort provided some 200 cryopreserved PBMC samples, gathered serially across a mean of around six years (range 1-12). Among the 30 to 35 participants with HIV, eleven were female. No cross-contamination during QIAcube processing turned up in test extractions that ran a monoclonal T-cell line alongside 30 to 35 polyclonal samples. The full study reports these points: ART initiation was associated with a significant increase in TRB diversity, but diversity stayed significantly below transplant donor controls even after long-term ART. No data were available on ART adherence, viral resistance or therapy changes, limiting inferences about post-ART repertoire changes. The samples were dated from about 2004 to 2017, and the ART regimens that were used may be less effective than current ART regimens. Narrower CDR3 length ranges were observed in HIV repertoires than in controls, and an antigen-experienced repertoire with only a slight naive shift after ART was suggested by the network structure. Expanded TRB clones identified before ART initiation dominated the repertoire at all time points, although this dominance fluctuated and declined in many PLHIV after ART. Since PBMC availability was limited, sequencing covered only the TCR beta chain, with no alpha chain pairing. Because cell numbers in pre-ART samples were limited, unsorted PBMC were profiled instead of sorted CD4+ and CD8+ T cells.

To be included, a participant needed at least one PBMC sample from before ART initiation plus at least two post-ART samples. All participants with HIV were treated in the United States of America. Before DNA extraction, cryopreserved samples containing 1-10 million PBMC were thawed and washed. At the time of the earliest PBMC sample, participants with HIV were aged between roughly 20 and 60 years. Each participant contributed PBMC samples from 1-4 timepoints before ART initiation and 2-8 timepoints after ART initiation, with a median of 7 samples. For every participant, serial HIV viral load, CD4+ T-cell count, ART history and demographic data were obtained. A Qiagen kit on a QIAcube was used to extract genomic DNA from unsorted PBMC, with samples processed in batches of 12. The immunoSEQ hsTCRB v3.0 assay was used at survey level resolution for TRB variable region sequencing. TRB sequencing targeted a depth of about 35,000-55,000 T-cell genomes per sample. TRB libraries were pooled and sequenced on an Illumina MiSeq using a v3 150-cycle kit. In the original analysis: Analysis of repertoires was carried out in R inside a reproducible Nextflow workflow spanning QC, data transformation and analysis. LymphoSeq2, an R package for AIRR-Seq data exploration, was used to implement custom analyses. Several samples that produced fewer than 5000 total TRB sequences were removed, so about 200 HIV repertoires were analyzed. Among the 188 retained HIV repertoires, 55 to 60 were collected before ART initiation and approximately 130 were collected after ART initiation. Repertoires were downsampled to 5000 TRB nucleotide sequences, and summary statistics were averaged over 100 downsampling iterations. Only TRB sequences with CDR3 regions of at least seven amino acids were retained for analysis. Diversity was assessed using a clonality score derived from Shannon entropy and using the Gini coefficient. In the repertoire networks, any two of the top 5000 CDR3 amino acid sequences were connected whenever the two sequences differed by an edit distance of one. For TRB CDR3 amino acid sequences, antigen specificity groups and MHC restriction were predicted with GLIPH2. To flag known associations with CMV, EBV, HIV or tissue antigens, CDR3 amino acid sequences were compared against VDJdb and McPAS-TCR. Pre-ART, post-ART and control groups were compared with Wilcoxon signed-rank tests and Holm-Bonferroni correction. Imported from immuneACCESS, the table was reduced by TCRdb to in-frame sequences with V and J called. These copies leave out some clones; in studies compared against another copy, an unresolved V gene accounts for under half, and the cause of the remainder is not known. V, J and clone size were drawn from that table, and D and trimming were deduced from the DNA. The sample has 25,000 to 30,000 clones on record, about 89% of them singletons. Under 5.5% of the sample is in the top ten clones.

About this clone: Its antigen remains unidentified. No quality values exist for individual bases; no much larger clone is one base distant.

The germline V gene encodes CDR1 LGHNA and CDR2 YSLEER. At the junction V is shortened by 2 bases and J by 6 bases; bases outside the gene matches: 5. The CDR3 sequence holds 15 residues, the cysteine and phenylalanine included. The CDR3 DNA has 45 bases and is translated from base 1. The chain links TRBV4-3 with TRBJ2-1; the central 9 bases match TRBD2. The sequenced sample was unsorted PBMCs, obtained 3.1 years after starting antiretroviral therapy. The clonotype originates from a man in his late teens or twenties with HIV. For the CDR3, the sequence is CASSQPGLARNEQFF. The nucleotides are TGCGCCAGCAGCCAACCCGGACTAGCGCGCAATGAGCAGTTCTTC.